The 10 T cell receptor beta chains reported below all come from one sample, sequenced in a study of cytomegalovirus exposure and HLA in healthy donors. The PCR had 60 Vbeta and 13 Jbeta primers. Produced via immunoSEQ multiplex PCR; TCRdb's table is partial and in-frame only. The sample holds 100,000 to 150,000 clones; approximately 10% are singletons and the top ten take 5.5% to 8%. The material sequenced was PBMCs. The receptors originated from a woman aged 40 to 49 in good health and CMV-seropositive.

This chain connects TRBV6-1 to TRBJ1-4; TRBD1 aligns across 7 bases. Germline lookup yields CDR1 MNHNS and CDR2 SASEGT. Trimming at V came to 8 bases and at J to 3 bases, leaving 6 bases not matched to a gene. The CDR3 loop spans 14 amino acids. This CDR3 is CASLDRVANEKLFF. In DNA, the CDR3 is TGTGCCAGCTTAGACAGGGTGGCTAATGAAAAACTGTTTTTT.

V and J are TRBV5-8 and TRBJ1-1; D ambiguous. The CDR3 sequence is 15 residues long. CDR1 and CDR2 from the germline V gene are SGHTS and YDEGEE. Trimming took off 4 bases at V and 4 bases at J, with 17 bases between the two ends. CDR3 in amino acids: CASSPSRGRVTEAFF. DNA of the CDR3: TGTGCCAGCAGCCCCTCCCGGGGAAGGGTCACTGAAGCTTTCTTT. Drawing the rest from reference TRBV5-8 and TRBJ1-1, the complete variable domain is EAGVTQSPTHLIKTRGQQATLRCSPISGHTSVYWYQQALGLGLQFLLWYDEGEERNRGNFPPRFSGRQFPNYSSELNVNALELEDSALYLCASSPSRGRVTEAFFGQGTRLTVV.

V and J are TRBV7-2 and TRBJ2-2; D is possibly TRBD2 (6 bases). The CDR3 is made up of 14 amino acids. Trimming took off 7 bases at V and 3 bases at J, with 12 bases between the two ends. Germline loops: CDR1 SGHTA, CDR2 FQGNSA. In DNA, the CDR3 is TGTGCCAGCAACAAGCCTAGCGACACCGGGGAGCTGTTTTTT. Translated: CASNKPSDTGELFF.

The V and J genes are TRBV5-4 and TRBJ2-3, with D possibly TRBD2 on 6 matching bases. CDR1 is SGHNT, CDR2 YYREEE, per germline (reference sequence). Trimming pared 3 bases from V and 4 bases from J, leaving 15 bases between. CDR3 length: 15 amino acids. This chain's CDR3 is CASSSPSAPADTQYF. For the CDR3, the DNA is TGTGCCAGCAGCTCGCCTAGCGCCCCCGCAGATACGCAGTATTTT.

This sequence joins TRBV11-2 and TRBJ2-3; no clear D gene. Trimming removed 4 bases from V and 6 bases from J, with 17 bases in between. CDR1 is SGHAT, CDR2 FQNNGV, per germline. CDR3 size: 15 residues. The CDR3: CASSSPFYEEDTQYF. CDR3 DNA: TGTGCCAGCAGCTCTCCGTTTTATGAGGAGGATACGCAGTATTTT.

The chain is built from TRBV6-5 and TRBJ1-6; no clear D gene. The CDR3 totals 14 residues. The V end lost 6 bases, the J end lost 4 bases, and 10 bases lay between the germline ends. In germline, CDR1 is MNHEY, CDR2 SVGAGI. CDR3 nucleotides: TGTGCCAGCAGAACCGAGGAATATAATTCACCCCTCCACTTT. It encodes CASRTEEYNSPLHF.

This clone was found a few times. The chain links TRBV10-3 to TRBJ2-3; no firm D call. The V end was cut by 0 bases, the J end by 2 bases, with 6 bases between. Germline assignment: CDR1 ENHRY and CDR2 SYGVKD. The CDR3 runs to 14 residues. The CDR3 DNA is TGTGCCATCAGTGAGTCTGGCCTCACAGATACGCAGTATTTT. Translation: CAISESGLTDTQYF.

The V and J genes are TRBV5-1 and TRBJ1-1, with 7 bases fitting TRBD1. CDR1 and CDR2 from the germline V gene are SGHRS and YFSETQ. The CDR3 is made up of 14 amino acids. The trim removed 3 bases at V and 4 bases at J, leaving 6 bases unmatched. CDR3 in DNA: TGCGCCAGCAGCTCTGACAGGGTCCGCACTGAAGCTTTCTTT. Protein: CASSSDRVRTEAFF.

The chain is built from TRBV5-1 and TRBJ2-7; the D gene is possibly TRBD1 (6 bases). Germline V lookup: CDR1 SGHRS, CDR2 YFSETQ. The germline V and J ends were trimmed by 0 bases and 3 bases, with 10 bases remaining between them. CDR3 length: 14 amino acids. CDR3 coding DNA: TGCGCCAGCAGCTTGGACGGACAGAACTACGAGCAGTACTTC. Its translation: CASSLDGQNYEQYF. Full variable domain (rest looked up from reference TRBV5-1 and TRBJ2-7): KAGVTQTPRYLIKTRGQQVTLSCSPISGHRSVSWYQQTPGQGLQFLFEYFSETQRNKGNFPGRFSGRQFSNSRSEMNVSTLELGDSALYLCASSLDGQNYEQYFGPGTRLTVT.

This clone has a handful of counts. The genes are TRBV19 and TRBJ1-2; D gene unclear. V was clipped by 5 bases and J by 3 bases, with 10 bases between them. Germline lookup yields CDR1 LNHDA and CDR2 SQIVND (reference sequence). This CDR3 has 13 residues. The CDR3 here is CASSPSEDYGYTF. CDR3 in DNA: TGTGCCAGTAGTCCCAGCGAAGACTATGGCTACACCTTC.